These 25 T cell receptor beta chains were sequenced from one sample in a study of blood T cell repertoires in COVID-19. Repertoires were generated with immunoSEQ multiplex PCR, while TCRdb's copy carries only in-frame clones and drops some. The data contain around 190,000 clones, about 76% of them singletons. Sequenced input: peripheral blood. The origin of the receptors is a woman in her forties with COVID-19, enrolled during active disease.

The J gene is TRBJ2-1, the V gene TRBV5-1, with 14 bases aligning to TRBD2. Trimming at V came to 4 bases and at J to 9 bases, leaving 6 bases not matched to a gene. Germline V gives CDR1 SGHRS, CDR2 YFSETQ. This CDR3 region has 15 residues. Here the CDR3 DNA reads TGCGCCAGCAGCGAGGGACTAGCGGGAGTCACTGAGCAGTTCTTC. Its translation is CASSEGLAGVTEQFF. Full variable domain (missing parts from reference TRBV5-1 and TRBJ2-1): KAGVTQTPRYLIKTRGQQVTLSCSPISGHRSVSWYQQTPGQGLQFLFEYFSETQRNKGNFPGRFSGRQFSNSRSEMNVSTLELGDSALYLCASSEGLAGVTEQFFGPGTRLTVL.

The chain links TRBV5-1 to TRBJ1-5; the D gene is possibly TRBD1 (6 bases). Germline assignment: CDR1 SGHRS and CDR2 YFSETQ. CDR3 length equals 15 residues. Trimming took off 0 bases at V and 6 bases at J, with 13 bases between the two ends. CDR3 loop: CASSLGQGTSQPQHF. DNA of the CDR3: TGCGCCAGCAGCTTGGGCCAGGGGACCTCTCAGCCCCAGCATTTT.

This clone appeared a single time. J is TRBJ2-1 and V is TRBV7-8; 7 positions match TRBD2. The CDR3 consists of 15 residues. Germline V lookup: CDR1 SGHVS, CDR2 FQNEAQ. The V and J ends lost 1 base and 4 bases, in that order; junction bases with no gene match: 4. The CDR3 DNA reads TGTGCCAGCAGCTTAGGGGACGGGAGGTACAATGAGCAGTTCTTC. As protein: CASSLGDGRYNEQFF. The entire variable domain, with the rest obtained from reference TRBV7-8 and TRBJ2-1, is as follows: GAGVSQSPRYKVAKRGQDVALRCDPISGHVSLFWYQQALGQGPEFLTYFQNEAQLDKSGLPSDRFFAERPEGSVSTLKIQRTQQEDSAVYLCASSLGDGRYNEQFFGPGTRLTVL.

The rearrangement uses TRBV6-1 and TRBJ2-3; the D is unclear. Trimming removed 2 bases at V and 2 bases at J, with 8 bases between. The CDR3 extends over 14 amino acids. Germline assignment: CDR1 MNHNS and CDR2 SASEGT. CDR3 bases: TGTGCCAGCAGTGAACTCCAGAACACAGATACGCAGTATTTT. This sequence encodes CASSELQNTDTQYF.

The CDR3 coding sequence is TGTGCCAGCAGGTCCTTTGCGGGAGGCTCGGTTGAGCAGTACTTC. This encodes CASRSFAGGSVEQYF. The chain has TRBV6-5 and TRBJ2-7, with 8 bases lining up with TRBD2. The CDR3 has 15 amino acids. Per germline, CDR1 MNHEY and CDR2 SVGAGI. With 6 bases clipped from V and 7 bases from J, the junction kept 14 bases outside the gene matches.

There are many counts of this clone. The V call is TRBV4-2, the J call TRBJ2-1, with 11 bases that match TRBD2. J lost 6 bases, V lost 5 bases, and 12 bases had no gene match. The CDR3 loop spans 17 amino acids. Germline CDR1 LGHNA, CDR2 YNFKEQ. The CDR3 sequence: CASSVRLAGIGSNEQFF. The CDR3 coding sequence is TGTGCCAGCAGCGTGCGACTAGCGGGGATTGGATCCAATGAGCAGTTCTTC.

The rearrangement links TRBV7-2 to TRBJ2-7, with a weak D call TRBD1 (6 bases). The CDR3 runs 15 residues. V was clipped by 3 bases and J by 0 bases, with 12 bases between them. Germline assignment: CDR1 SGHTA and CDR2 FQGNSA. CDR3 protein: CASSFLGQASYEQYF. CDR3 nucleotides: TGTGCCAGCAGCTTTTTGGGACAAGCCTCCTACGAGCAGTACTTC.

This clone has just a few counts. The V and J genes are TRBV5-1 and TRBJ1-2; D may be TRBD1 (6 bases). Germline-derived CDR1 and CDR2 are SGHRS and YFSETQ. The CDR3 has 15 amino acids. Between the trimmed V and J ends, which lost 0 bases and 0 bases, there was a span of 9 bases. DNA for the CDR3: TGCGCCAGCAGCTTGGGACAGGCTCCTAACTATGGCTACACCTTC. This codes for CASSLGQAPNYGYTF.

V usage is TRBV7-2 and J usage is TRBJ2-7, with D tentatively TRBD1 (6 bases). In germline, CDR1 is SGHTA, CDR2 FQGNSA. The CDR3 runs 14 residues. Trimming took off 2 bases at V and 4 bases at J, with 12 bases between the two ends. Here the CDR3 reads CASSLLQGNYEQYF. The CDR3 nucleotides read TGTGCCAGCAGCTTATTACAGGGAAATTACGAGCAGTACTTC.

The chain is built from TRBV4-3 and TRBJ2-7; 8 bases line up with TRBD1. The ends lost 0 bases at V and 7 bases at J; junction bases unmatched: 11. This CDR3 region has 16 residues. Germline values: CDR1 LGHNA, CDR2 YSLEER. The CDR3 sequence: CASSQDSRGRVWEQYF. In DNA form, the CDR3 reads TGCGCCAGCAGCCAAGATAGCAGGGGGCGAGTGTGGGAGCAGTACTTC.

This clone occurred once. CDR3 region: CASSLGETGAEQYF. Here the CDR3 DNA reads TGTGCCAGCAGCTTGGGGGAGACAGGGGCCGAGCAGTACTTC. The chain recombines TRBV5-5 with TRBJ2-7; 8 bases line up with TRBD1. With V trimmed by 0 bases and J by 6 bases, 5 bases remained unmatched. The germline V gene encodes CDR1 SGHKS and CDR2 YYEKEE (reference sequence). This CDR3 has 14 residues.

CDR3 in amino acids: CASSPVGVSYEQYF. In DNA form, the CDR3 reads TGTGCCAGCAGCCCGGTCGGGGTTTCCTACGAGCAGTACTTC. The V and J genes are TRBV7-2 and TRBJ2-7; D perhaps matches TRBD2 (5 bases). CDR3 length: 14 amino acids. V was clipped by 5 bases and J by 1 base, with 12 bases between them. Germline V CDR1 and CDR2: SGHTA, FQGNSA.

This rearrangement joins TRBV6-5 to TRBJ1-1; TRBD1 aligns across 7 bases. Trimming cost V 0 bases and J 5 bases; bases outside gene matches: 6. CDR1 and CDR2 (germline): MNHEY, SVGAGI. The CDR3 is 15 residues long. Here the CDR3 reads CASSYSKTGLTEAFF. The CDR3 nucleotides are TGTGCCAGCAGTTACTCGAAGACAGGGTTGACTGAAGCTTTCTTT.

The CDR3 coding sequence is TGTGCCAGCAGTTACATGGGCCAAAATCAAGAGACCCAGTACTTC. Translated: CASSYMGQNQETQYF. This chain connects TRBV6-5 to TRBJ2-5; D not resolved. There are 15 residues in the CDR3. The germline gives CDR1 MNHEY, CDR2 SVGAGI. V was trimmed by 2 bases and J by 2 bases, leaving 12 bases between them.

The chain employs TRBV5-1 and TRBJ2-3; tentatively, D is TRBD2 (5 bases). Per the germline V gene, CDR1 is SGHRS and CDR2 is YFSETQ. The CDR3 has 15 residues. Trimming stripped 4 bases from V and 3 bases from J, with 15 bases between. The CDR3 sequence is CASSPSPGNTDTQYF. The CDR3 nucleotides read TGCGCCAGCAGCCCGAGTCCGGGGAATACAGATACGCAGTATTTT.

This clone was counted between two and nine times. The rearrangement links TRBV5-6 to TRBJ1-4; D might be TRBD1 (5 bases). V was clipped by 4 bases and J by 2 bases, with 12 bases between them. The germline CDR1 and CDR2 sequences are SGHDT and YYEEEE. The CDR3 consists of 15 residues. The CDR3 DNA reads as TGTGCCAGCAGCCCACGACAGATGACTAATGAAAAACTGTTTTTT. As protein: CASSPRQMTNEKLFF.

This rearrangement joins TRBV25-1 to TRBJ2-1; a possible D gene is TRBD2 (6 bases). Trimming stripped 3 bases from V and 6 bases from J, with 15 bases between. The CDR3 is made up of 15 amino acids. CDR1 and CDR2 from the germline V gene are MGHDK and SYGVNS. The CDR3 nucleotides read TGTGCCAGCAGTGAGGCGGGGAGTGGGTCCAATGAGCAGTTCTTC. Protein sequence: CASSEAGSGSNEQFF.

The gene calls are TRBV4-2 and TRBJ2-2; D might be TRBD2 (7 bases). V lost 0 bases to trimming and J lost 9 bases, with 14 bases between them. CDR1 is LGHNA and CDR2 is YNFKEQ in the germline V gene. The CDR3 consists of 15 residues. The CDR3: CASSQDGGGGRELFF. As DNA, the CDR3 is TGTGCCAGCAGCCAAGATGGGGGCGGGGGACGGGAGCTGTTTTTT.

The chain recombines TRBV30 with TRBJ1-6; tentative D call: TRBD1 (5 bases). The germline V gene has CDR1 GTSNPN and CDR2 SVGIG (reference sequence). The CDR3 is 16 residues long. Deletions cut 4 bases from V and 6 bases from J, with 19 bases between. This chain's CDR3 is CAWKGSGLTPNSPLHF. The CDR3 DNA sequence: TGTGCCTGGAAGGGTTCAGGGTTGACGCCTAATTCACCCCTCCACTTT.

V and J are TRBV7-8 and TRBJ2-7; possibly TRBD2 for D (5 bases). This CDR3 spans 11 amino acids. V shed 3 bases and J shed 5 bases, with 5 bases lying between them. Germline CDR1 SGHVS, CDR2 FQNEAQ. CDR3 DNA: TGTGCCAGCAGCTTCGGGAACGAGCAGTACTTC. Its protein product is CASSFGNEQYF. Looking up the rest from reference TRBV7-8 and TRBJ2-7 gives the full variable domain: GAGVSQSPRYKVAKRGQDVALRCDPISGHVSLFWYQQALGQGPEFLTYFQNEAQLDKSGLPSDRFFAERPEGSVSTLKIQRTQQEDSAVYLCASSFGNEQYFGPGTRLTVT.

This sequence joins TRBV3-1 (or the pseudogene TRBV3-2) and TRBJ2-7; a possible D gene is TRBD2 (5 bases). CDR3 length: 14 residues. V was cut by 1 base and J by 7 bases, with 14 bases left in between. CDR1 is LGHDT and CDR2 is YNNKEL in the germline V gene (reference sequence). CDR3 DNA: TGTGCCAGCAGCCAAGTTGGAGGCCCTCTGGAGCAGTACTTC. Translated, it gives CASSQVGGPLEQYF.

V and J are TRBV9 and TRBJ1-2, with a weak D call TRBD1 (6 bases). V gave up 0 bases and J gave up 4 bases, with 16 bases separating them. This CDR3 has 16 amino acids. CDR1 and CDR2 (germline): SGDLS, YYNGEE. CDR3 coding DNA: TGTGCCAGCAGCGTAGGCGGGGGAGGGACAACCTATGGCTACACCTTC. It encodes CASSVGGGGTTYGYTF. Full variable domain (remainder filled in from reference TRBV9 and TRBJ1-2): DSGVTQTPKHLITATGQRVTLRCSPRSGDLSVYWYQQSLDQGLQFLIQYYNGEERAKGNILERFSAQQFPDLHSELNLSSLELGDSALYFCASSVGGGGTTYGYTFGSGTRLTVV.

The CDR3 nucleotides are TGCAGCGTCGTGAGGGGGCGGGAGGGAGAGACCCAGTACTTC. It is translated as CSVVRGREGETQYF. This chain links TRBV29-1 with TRBJ2-5, with 9 bases that match TRBD2. CDR1 is SQVTM, CDR2 ANQGSEA, per germline. V lost 6 bases and J lost 4; bases outside the gene matches: 9. This CDR3 contains 14 residues.

The V gene is TRBV7-9, the J gene TRBJ2-1, with D possibly TRBD2 on 5 matching bases. CDR3 length: 15 residues. Germline assignment: CDR1 SEHNR and CDR2 FQNEAQ (reference sequence). V lost 5 bases and J 1 base, leaving 12 bases between the germline ends. CDR3 loop: CASSRPGSSYNEQFF. In nucleotides, the CDR3 is TGTGCCAGCAGCAGACCGGGATCTTCCTACAATGAGCAGTTCTTC.

This sequence joins TRBV5-4 and TRBJ2-5, with D perhaps matching TRBD1 (6 bases). CDR3 size: 14 residues. V lost 5 bases and J 9 bases, leaving 20 bases between the germline ends. Germline V CDR1 and CDR2: SGHNT, YYREEE (reference sequence). CDR3 region: CASRGGQPGEAQYF. The CDR3 DNA is TGTGCCAGCAGGGGTGGACAGCCGGGTGAGGCCCAGTACTTC.